A selection of T cell receptor beta chains follows, all from one sample in a study of blood T cell repertoires in COVID-19. Clones were read by immunoSEQ multiplex PCR, and TCRdb kept only the in-frame ones, dropping some. There are about 200,000 clones in the sample; 80% to 85% occur only once, and less than 9.5% lies in the top ten. The sequencing sample was made of peripheral blood. The receptors shown here come from an elderly woman with COVID-19, enrolled during active disease. The CDR3 runs from the conserved cysteine through the conserved F or W. A D gene is named only where the DNA matches it firmly. Clone size is given for some rows only: seen once, a few or many times, or a class if the clone is expanded.

d_call,j_call,clone_size,v_call,cdr3_nt,cdr3_aa
-,TRBJ2-1,few,TRBV27,TGTGCCAGCAGTACTAGGGCGGCCTACAATGAGCAGTTCTTC,CASSTRAAYNEQFF
TRBD1,TRBJ1-5,-,TRBV23-1,TGCGCCAGCAGCCCTAGAACAGGGGTGGGCAATCAGCCCCAGCATTTT,CASSPRTGVGNQPQHF
TRBD1,TRBJ1-2,-,TRBV5-1,TGCGCCAGCAGCCCGACCACAGGGGCGGGGGGCTACACCTTC,CASSPTTGAGGYTF
-,TRBJ2-7,-,TRBV9,TGTGCCAGCAGCGTAGGGGGGGTAGGCTACGAGCAGTACTTC,CASSVGGVGYEQYF
TRBD2,TRBJ2-5,-,TRBV4-1,TGCGCCAGCAGCCAAGATAAAGGACTCTCGGGAGGGGAGACCCAGTACTTC,CASSQDKGLSGGETQYF
-,TRBJ1-2,-,TRBV28,TGTGCCAGCAGTGGTGGACAGTACGACTATGGCTACACCTTC,CASSGGQYDYGYTF
TRBD2,TRBJ2-1,few,TRBV28,TGTGCCAGCACCCTGGGACTAGCGGGGTCAAATGAGCAGTTCTTC,CASTLGLAGSNEQFF
-,TRBJ2-7,-,TRBV6-5,TGTGCCAGCAGTTATTCCGTCAGGGGACCCTACGAGCAGTACTTC,CASSYSVRGPYEQYF
-,TRBJ1-4,-,TRBV5-1,TGCGCCAGCAGCTTGGGGAGGGTAGAGGAAAAACTGTTTTTT,CASSLGRVEEKLFF
TRBD1,TRBJ2-6,-,TRBV9,TGTGCCAGCAGGGCCGGGACAGGAACCTCTGGGGCCAACGTCCTGACTTTC,CASRAGTGTSGANVLTF
-,TRBJ2-3,-,TRBV11-2,TGTGCCAGCAGCTCTCCGGGACTGCGCACAGATACGCAGTATTTT,CASSSPGLRTDTQYF
-,TRBJ2-5,-,TRBV7-9,TGTGCCAGCAGCGCGTTTGGCGGACAAGAGACCCAGTACTTC,CASSAFGGQETQYF
-,TRBJ1-5,-,TRBV7-9,TGTGCCAGCAGCTCTACTGACATTAGCAATCAGCCCCAGCATTTT,CASSSTDISNQPQHF
-,TRBJ2-5,-,TRBV4-3,TGCGCCAGCAGCCCAGGCCACTTTGGGGAGACCCAGTACTTC,CASSPGHFGETQYF
-,TRBJ1-1,-,TRBV4-1,TGCGCCAGCAGCCAGAGGAGGGTTACTGAAGCTTTCTTT,CASSQRRVTEAFF
TRBD2,TRBJ2-1,-,TRBV18,TGTGCCAGCTCACCCTCTAGCGGGGGATACAATGAGCAGTTCTTC,CASSPSSGGYNEQFF
-,TRBJ2-2,-,TRBV5-8,TGTGCCAGCAGCGGCCCCGGGTCACTAAACACCGGGGAGCTGTTTTTT,CASSGPGSLNTGELFF
-,TRBJ2-7,-,TRBV18,TGTGCCAGCTCACCCCAGGGGGGCTCCTCTGTGAACGAGCAGTACTTC,CASSPQGGSSVNEQYF
TRBD2,TRBJ2-5,-,TRBV10-3,TGTGCCATCAGTGGGTCCGGTGGCAGCGGGGGGGGGACGGAGACCCAGTACTTC,CAISGSGGSGGGTETQYF
TRBD1,TRBJ1-6,-,TRBV7-2,TGTGCCAGCAGACCTACAGGGGTTAATTCACCCCTCCACTTT,CASRPTGVNSPLHF
TRBD2,TRBJ2-3,-,TRBV3-1/TRBV3-2,TGTGCCAGCAGCCCGACTAGCGGGGGAACGGATACGCAGTATTTT,CASSPTSGGTDTQYF
TRBD1,TRBJ1-2,-,TRBV30,TGTGCCGGGAACAGGGGCTATGGCTACACCTTC,CAGNRGYGYTF
-,TRBJ1-1,-,TRBV9,TGTGCCAGCAGCGTAGGCGTTTACGCTGCCACTGAAGCTTTCTTT,CASSVGVYAATEAFF
-,TRBJ1-1,-,TRBV18,TGTGCCAGCTCACCACTGACAGAGGACACTGAAGCTTTCTTT,CASSPLTEDTEAFF
-,TRBJ1-2,few,TRBV5-4,TGTGCCAGCAGCTTGAGGACAACCTATGGCTACACCTTC,CASSLRTTYGYTF
-,TRBJ2-7,-,TRBV2,TGTGCCACCCGGAGGGAGGTTTCGGCCGAGCAGTACTTC,CATRREVSAEQYF
-,TRBJ2-2,-,TRBV29-1,TGCAGCGTTGAATTTCTAGCGTCTACCGGGGAGCTGTTTTTT,CSVEFLASTGELFF
TRBD2,TRBJ2-2,-,TRBV27,TGTGCCAGCAGTTTTCGGGGGGTCACCGGGGAGCTGTTTTTT,CASSFRGVTGELFF
-,TRBJ1-5,-,TRBV6-5,TGTGCCAGCAGTTACTCGGGGGGTTATCAGCCCCAGCATTTT,CASSYSGGYQPQHF
-,TRBJ2-7,-,TRBV19,TGTGCCAGTAGTACGGCGGGCGCCTACGAGCAGTACTTC,CASSTAGAYEQYF
-,TRBJ2-5,-,TRBV27,TGTGCCAGCAGTCCGCAGGGGTCCCAAGAGACCCAGTACTTC,CASSPQGSQETQYF
TRBD2,TRBJ2-1,-,TRBV10-3,TGTGCCACCACCACTAGCGGAAACTACAATGAGCAGTTCTTC,CATTTSGNYNEQFF
-,TRBJ1-2,-,TRBV5-1,TGCGCCAGCAGCTTGGCCCCACAGAACTATGGCTACACCTTC,CASSLAPQNYGYTF
-,TRBJ1-1,few,TRBV15,TGTGCCACCAGCAGAGATCCGGGCACTGAAGCTTTCTTT,CATSRDPGTEAFF
TRBD2,TRBJ2-5,once,TRBV5-4,TGTGCCAGCAGCGACCGACTAGCGGGAGGGGAGACCCAGTACTTC,CASSDRLAGGETQYF
-,TRBJ1-2,few,TRBV12-3/TRBV12-4,TGTGCCAGCAGTTTAGTAGCTAACTATGGCTACACCTTC,CASSLVANYGYTF
-,TRBJ2-3,-,TRBV14,TGTGCCAGCAGCCAGTTGAGTCTCGGGGATACGCAGTATTTT,CASSQLSLGDTQYF
-,TRBJ1-1,-,TRBV6-2/TRBV6-3,TGTGCCAGCAGTGGGGGGGCCCCTGAAGCTTTCTTT,CASSGGAPEAFF
TRBD1,TRBJ1-4,-,TRBV7-2,TGTGCCAGCAGCTTAAGGGGACAGGTTGCAACTAATGAAAAACTGTTTTTT,CASSLRGQVATNEKLFF
TRBD1,TRBJ1-2,-,TRBV6-4,TGTGCCAGCAGTGACAGGACAGGGAGAGGAAGCTACACCTTC,CASSDRTGRGSYTF
-,TRBJ2-5,-,TRBV6-2/TRBV6-3,TGTGCCAGCAGTTACACGACGGGTACCCAGTACTTC,CASSYTTGTQYF
-,TRBJ1-4,-,TRBV5-1,TGCGCCAGCAGCTTGGGGAGGGAATGGGATGAAAAACTGTTTTTT,CASSLGREWDEKLFF
-,TRBJ1-2,-,TRBV19,TGTGCCAGTAGTATTGGGCAGGACTATGGCTACACCTTC,CASSIGQDYGYTF
-,TRBJ1-1,-,TRBV6-2/TRBV6-3,TGTGCCAGCAGTTACCTCCGGACAGTGAACACTGAAGCTTTCTTT,CASSYLRTVNTEAFF
-,TRBJ1-4,few,TRBV14,TGTGCCAGCAGCCAAGGTGACAGGCTTAATGAAAAACTGTTTTTT,CASSQGDRLNEKLFF
-,TRBJ2-1,-,TRBV24-1,TGTGCCACCAGTAAGGACAGTCAATTCAATGAGCAGTTCTTC,CATSKDSQFNEQFF
-,TRBJ1-2,-,TRBV6-6,TGTGCCAGCAGTTACTCAGGGAGGAGAGATGGCTACACCTTC,CASSYSGRRDGYTF
-,TRBJ1-2,-,TRBV28,TGTGCCAGCAGTTTGGCCCGCCCTGGTGGTTCCGGGGGCTACACCTTC,CASSLARPGGSGGYTF
-,TRBJ1-1,-,TRBV21-1,TGTGCCAGCAGCTCGACAGGGGGCCAAGCTTTCTTT,CASSSTGGQAFF
TRBD1,TRBJ1-4,-,TRBV5-1,TGCGCCAGCAGCTTTGGGGCAGGGGGAGGAGAAAAACTGTTTTTT,CASSFGAGGGEKLFF
TRBD2,TRBJ2-3,-,TRBV9,TGTGCCAGCAGCCTCCGACTAGCGGAGGAGACAGATACGCAGTATTTT,CASSLRLAEETDTQYF
-,TRBJ2-3,-,TRBV27,TGTGCCAGCAGTTTACAAGCCCCAAACACAGATACGCAGTATTTT,CASSLQAPNTDTQYF